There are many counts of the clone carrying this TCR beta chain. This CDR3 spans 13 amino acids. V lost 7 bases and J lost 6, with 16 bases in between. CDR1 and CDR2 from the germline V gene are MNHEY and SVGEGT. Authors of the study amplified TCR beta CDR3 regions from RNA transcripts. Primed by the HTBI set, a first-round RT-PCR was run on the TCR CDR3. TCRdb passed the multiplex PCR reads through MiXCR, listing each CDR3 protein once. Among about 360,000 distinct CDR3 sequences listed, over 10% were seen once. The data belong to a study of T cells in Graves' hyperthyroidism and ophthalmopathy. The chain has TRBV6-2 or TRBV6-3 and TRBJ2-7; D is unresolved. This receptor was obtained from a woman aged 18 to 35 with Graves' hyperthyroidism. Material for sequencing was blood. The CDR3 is CASTIKGQREQYF. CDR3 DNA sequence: TGTGCCAGCACCATAAAAGGCCAGCGCGAGCAGTACTTC.